This T cell receptor beta chain comes out of a study of molecular identifiers for immune sequencing clone quantification. The overall study: Five aliquots were made in replicates from the RNA of roughly 21,000 or 96,000 naive CD8 cells, and four were sequenced.

This clonotype was seen repeatedly, ten times or more. Its antigen is as yet unknown. The authors gated naive CD8 T cells as CD8+CD4-CCR7+CD45RA+ for sorting. The study, taken as a whole, reports: Spiked Jurkat TCR RNA originating from one cell could reportedly be identified amid more than 950,000 naive cells.

Libraries of bulk TCR were made by previously described methods (with listed TCR primers). TCRdb reanalysed the PCR reads using MiXCR and keeps one entry per CDR3 protein. The sample comprises over 600,000 distinct CDR3 sequences, just under 20% of which are singletons, and roughly 0.9% rests with the top ten. The germline CDR1 and CDR2 sequences are DFQATT and SNEGSKA (reference sequence). Trimming left V 0 bases short and J 9 bases short, with 9 bases between. CDR3 length equals 13 residues. This sequence joins TRBV20-1 and TRBJ1-6; perhaps TRBD1 as D (5 bases). Sequencing input: naive CD8+ T cells from blood, with Jurkat cell RNA spiked in. Subset noted: FACS-sorted CD8+CD4-CCR7+CD45RA+ naive T cells. This TCR came from a human donor in good health. Some libraries in this study had Jurkat cell RNA spiked in. CDR3 bases: TGCAGTGCTAGAGATCGGGGGTTTTCACCCCTCCACTTT. It encodes CSARDRGFSPLHF.